A selection of T cell receptor beta chains follows, all from one sample in a study of T cell repertoires in cytomegalovirus infection. Their specific antigens are unknown. TCRdb re-called the reads through MiXCR, storing one row per CDR3 protein. The sample has around 100,000 distinct CDR3 sequences; around 9.1% are singletons. Sequenced sample: PBMCs, sequenced either directly or after in vitro stimulation (not recorded which). The receptor set was obtained from a human donor in good health (CMV status not recorded). Some clones in this sample may be carry-over from other donors' samples. The CDR3 runs from the conserved cysteine through the conserved F or W. D genes are given only for firm matches. Clone size appears in some rows only: once, few, many, or a class for an expanded clone.

J gene,clone size,D gene,V gene,CDR3 DNA,CDR3 protein
TRBJ2-3,many,TRBD2,TRBV24-1,TGTGCCACCGGGACTAGTCCCACAGATACGCAGTATTTT,CATGTSPTDTQYF
TRBJ1-5,many,NA,TRBV7-2,TGTGCCAGCAGCCCGACGGGCGGTGGCAATCAGCCCCAGCATTTT,CASSPTGGGNQPQHF
TRBJ2-7,many,NA,TRBV28,TGTGCCAGCAGTCTGAGGGCCTACGAGCAGTACTTC,CASSLRAYEQYF
TRBJ1-4,few,TRBD1,TRBV2,TGTGCCAGCCGCCAGGGGGGATATGAAAAACTGTTTTTT,CASRQGGYEKLFF
TRBJ2-3,NA,NA,TRBV20-1,TGCAGTCTCGGGAGCGGAGCCCCCACAGATACGCAGTATTTT,CSLGSGAPTDTQYF
TRBJ1-1,NA,TRBD1,TRBV18,TGTGCCAGCTCACGGGACAGTGGCCACTTAAACACTGAAGCTTTCTTT,CASSRDSGHLNTEAFF
TRBJ1-1,few,NA,TRBV5-1,TGCGCCAGCAGCTACGACATTAACACTGAAGCTTTCTTT,CASSYDINTEAFF
TRBJ1-3,many,NA,TRBV7-4,TGTGCCAGCAGCTTAGCCGGCGAGACGAGGGTGGCTTCTGGAAACACCATATATTTT,CASSLAGETRVASGNTIYF
TRBJ2-5,few,TRBD2,TRBV5-4,TGTGCCAGCAGCTTGGCAGCGGAGCGGGGAGAGACCCAGTACTTC,CASSLAAERGETQYF
TRBJ1-1,NA,TRBD1,TRBV29-1,TGCAGCGTCCAACTTGACAGGGGTGTGAGTCGCACTGAAGCTTTCTTT,CSVQLDRGVSRTEAFF
TRBJ2-6,few,NA,TRBV7-9,TGTGCCAGCAGCCCCCCGGCCCGAGGTAGTAGTGGGGCCAACGTCCTGACTTTC,CASSPPARGSSGANVLTF
TRBJ1-2,NA,TRBD1,TRBV19,TGTGCCAGTCACACCCACAGGACAGGGGGCGGCTATGGCTACACCTTC,CASHTHRTGGGYGYTF
TRBJ2-1,many,TRBD2,TRBV20-1,TGCAGTGCTAGTCGGATGGCGGGAGTGAGTGAGCAGTTCTTC,CSASRMAGVSEQFF
TRBJ1-1,NA,NA,TRBV20-1,TGCAGTGCGAGACAAACGGGACGGTTGAACACTGAAGCTTTCTTT,CSARQTGRLNTEAFF
TRBJ2-7,NA,NA,TRBV28,TGTGCCAGTGGACCCTTAGGCCACGAGCAGTACTTC,CASGPLGHEQYF
TRBJ1-5,NA,NA,TRBV20-1,TGCAGTGTACTCGACTCCTTTAGCAATCAGCCCCAGCATTTT,CSVLDSFSNQPQHF
TRBJ2-1,NA,NA,TRBV20-1,TGCAGTGCTAGAGAGAGGGTAACTGAGCAGTTCTTC,CSARERVTEQFF